The sequence of this TCR beta chain was determined in a study of control samples from healthy donors and cancer patients. Trimming took off 6 bases at V and 2 bases at J, with 11 bases between the two ends. The CDR3 sequence is 14 residues long. The germline CDR1 and CDR2 sequences are KGHDR and SFDVKD. Generated by immunoSEQ multiplex PCR, the TCRdb table keeps only in-frame clones and is missing some. Of tens of thousands of clones listed, about 95% are singletons. V is TRBV24-1 and J is TRBJ2-3, with D possibly TRBD2 on 6 matching bases. This clonotype originated in a woman under 40 in good health. Material: blood. Here the CDR3 reads CATSLGDFTDTQYF. The CDR3 bases are TGTGCCACCAGTTTGGGGGACTTCACAGATACGCAGTATTTT.